The 2 T cell receptor beta chains below were found in one sample sequenced in a study of blood T cells in healthy people across ages. PCR was performed a second time for roughly 6 to 12 cycles using a sample-barcoded 5' primer and a J-beta primer mix. TCRdb fed the 5' RACE reads into MiXCR, producing one record per CDR3 protein. The table has more than 800,000 distinct CDR3 sequences, 35% to 50% seen once. Source material: blood. The receptors derive from a woman aged 60-75 years in good health.

This clonotype showed up just once. The DNA of the CDR3 is TGCAGCGGGGCAGTTCCCGGGGAGCTGTTTTTT. Its protein product is CSGAVPGELFF. The rearrangement uses TRBV29-1 and TRBJ2-2; unclear D gene. Trimming cost V 7 bases and J 6 bases, with 9 bases left between them. This CDR3 has 11 amino acids. Per the germline V gene, CDR1 is SQVTM and CDR2 is ANQGSEA.

A few counts support this clonotype. This rearrangement joins TRBV6-5 to TRBJ2-7; D may be TRBD1 or TRBD2 (5 bases each). CDR1 and CDR2 (germline): MNHEY, SVGAGI. V was pared by 2 bases and J by 2 bases, with 13 bases between. This CDR3 comprises 15 residues. CDR3 loop: CASSYTPGTAYEQYF. As DNA, the CDR3 is TGTGCCAGCAGTTACACACCCGGGACGGCCTACGAGCAGTACTTC.